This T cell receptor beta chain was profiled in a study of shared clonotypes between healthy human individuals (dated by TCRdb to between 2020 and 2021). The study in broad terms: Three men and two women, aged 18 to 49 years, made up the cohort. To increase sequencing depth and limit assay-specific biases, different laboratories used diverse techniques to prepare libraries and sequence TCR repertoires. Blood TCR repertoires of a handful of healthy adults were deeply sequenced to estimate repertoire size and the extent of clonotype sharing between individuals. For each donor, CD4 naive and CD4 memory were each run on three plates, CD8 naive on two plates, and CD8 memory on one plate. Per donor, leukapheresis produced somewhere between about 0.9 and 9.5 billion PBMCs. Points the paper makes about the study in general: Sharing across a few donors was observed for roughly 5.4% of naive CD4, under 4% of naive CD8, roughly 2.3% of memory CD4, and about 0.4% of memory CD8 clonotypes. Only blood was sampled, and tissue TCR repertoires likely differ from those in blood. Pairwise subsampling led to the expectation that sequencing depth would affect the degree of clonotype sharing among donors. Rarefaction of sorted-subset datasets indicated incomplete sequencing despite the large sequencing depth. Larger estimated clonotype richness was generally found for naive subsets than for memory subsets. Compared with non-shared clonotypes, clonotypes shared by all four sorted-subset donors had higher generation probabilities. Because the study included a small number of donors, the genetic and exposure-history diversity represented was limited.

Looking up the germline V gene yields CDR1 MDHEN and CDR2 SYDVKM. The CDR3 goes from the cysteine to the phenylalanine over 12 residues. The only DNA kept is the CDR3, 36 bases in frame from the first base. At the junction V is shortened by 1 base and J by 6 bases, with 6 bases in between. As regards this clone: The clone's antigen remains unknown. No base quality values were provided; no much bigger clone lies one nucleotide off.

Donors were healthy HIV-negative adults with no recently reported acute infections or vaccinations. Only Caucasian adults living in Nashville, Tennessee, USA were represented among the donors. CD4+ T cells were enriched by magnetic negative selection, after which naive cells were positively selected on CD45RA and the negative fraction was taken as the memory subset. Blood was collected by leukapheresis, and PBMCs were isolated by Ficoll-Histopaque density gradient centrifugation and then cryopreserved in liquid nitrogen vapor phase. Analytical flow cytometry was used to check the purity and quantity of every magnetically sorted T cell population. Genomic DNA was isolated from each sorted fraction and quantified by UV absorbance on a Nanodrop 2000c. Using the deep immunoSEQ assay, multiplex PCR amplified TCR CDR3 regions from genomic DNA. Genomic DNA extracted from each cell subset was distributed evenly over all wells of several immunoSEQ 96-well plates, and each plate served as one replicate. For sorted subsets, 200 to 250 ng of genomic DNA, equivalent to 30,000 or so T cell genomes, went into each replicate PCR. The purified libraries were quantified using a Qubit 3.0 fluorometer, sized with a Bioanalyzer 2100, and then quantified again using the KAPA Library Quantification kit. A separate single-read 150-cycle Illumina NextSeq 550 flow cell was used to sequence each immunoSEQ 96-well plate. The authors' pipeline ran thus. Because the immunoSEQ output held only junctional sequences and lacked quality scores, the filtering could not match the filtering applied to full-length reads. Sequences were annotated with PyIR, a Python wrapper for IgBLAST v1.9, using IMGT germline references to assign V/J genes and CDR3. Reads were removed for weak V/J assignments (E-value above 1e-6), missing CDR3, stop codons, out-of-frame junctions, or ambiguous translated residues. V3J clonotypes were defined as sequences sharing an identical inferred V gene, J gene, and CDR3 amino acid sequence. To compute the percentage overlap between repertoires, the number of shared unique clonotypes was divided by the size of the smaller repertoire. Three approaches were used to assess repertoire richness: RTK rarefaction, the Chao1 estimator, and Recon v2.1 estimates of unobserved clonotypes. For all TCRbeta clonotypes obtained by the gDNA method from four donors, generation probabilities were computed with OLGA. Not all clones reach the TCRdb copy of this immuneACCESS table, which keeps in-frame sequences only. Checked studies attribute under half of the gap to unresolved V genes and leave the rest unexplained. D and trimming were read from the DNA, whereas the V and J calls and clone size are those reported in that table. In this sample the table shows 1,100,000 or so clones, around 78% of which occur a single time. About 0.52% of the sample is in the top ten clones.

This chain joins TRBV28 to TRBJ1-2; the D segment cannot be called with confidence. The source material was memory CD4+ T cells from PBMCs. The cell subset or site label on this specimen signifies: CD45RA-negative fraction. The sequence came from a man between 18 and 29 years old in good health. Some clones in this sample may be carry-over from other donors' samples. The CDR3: CASSLYQNGYTF. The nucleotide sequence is TGTGCCAGCAGTTTATACCAGAATGGCTACACCTTC.